Only one count was recorded for the clone carrying this T cell receptor (beta chain). Using immunoSEQ multiplex PCR, the repertoire was profiled, and TCRdb retains in-frame clones only, with some absent. Among 100,000 to 150,000 clones listed, approximately 90% were seen once. Germline V gives CDR1 SGHAT, CDR2 FQNNGV. V shed 0 bases and J shed 4 bases, with 10 bases lying between them. The CDR3 runs 15 residues. The data were obtained in a study of control samples from healthy donors and cancer patients. The sequenced sample was blood. The chain has TRBV11-2 and TRBJ2-1, with D hard to call. This receptor was identified in a man aged 18 to 30 in good health. CDR3 protein: CASSLDQNWYNEQFF. DNA for the CDR3: TGTGCCAGCAGCTTAGATCAGAACTGGTACAATGAGCAGTTCTTC.